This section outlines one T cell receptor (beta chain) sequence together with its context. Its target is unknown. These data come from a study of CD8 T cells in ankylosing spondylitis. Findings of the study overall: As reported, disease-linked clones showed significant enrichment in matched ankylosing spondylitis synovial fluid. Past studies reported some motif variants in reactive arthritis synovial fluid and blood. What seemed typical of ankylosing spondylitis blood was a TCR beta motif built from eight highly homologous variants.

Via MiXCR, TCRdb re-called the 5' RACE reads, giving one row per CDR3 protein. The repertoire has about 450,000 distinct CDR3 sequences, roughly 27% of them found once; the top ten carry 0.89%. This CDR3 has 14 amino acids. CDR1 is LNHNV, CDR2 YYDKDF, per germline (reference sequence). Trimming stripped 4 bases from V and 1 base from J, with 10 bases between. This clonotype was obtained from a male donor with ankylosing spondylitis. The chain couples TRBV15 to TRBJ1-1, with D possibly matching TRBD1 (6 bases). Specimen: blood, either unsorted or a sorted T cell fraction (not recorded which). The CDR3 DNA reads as TGTGCCACCAGCACACAGGGACAGAACACTGAAGCTTTCTTT. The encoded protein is CATSTQGQNTEAFF.